These 6 T cell receptor beta chains share one sample of origin, sequenced in a study of blood T cells in healthy people across ages. Through a sample-barcoded 5' primer and a J-beta primer mix, a second PCR was run for roughly 6 to 11 cycles. From the 5' RACE reads, TCRdb called clonotypes with MiXCR, one entry per CDR3 protein. The sample consists of 650,000 to 1,000,000 distinct CDR3 sequences, 30% to 45% of them appearing once. The specimen was blood. The receptors come from a man between 18 and 35 years old in good health.

V usage is TRBV5-1 and J usage is TRBJ2-1; D is perhaps TRBD2 (5 bases). Germline V gives CDR1 SGHRS, CDR2 YFSETQ. This CDR3 spans 13 amino acids. Between the trimmed V and J ends, which lost 0 bases and 12 bases, there was a span of 13 bases. The CDR3 here is CASSLGGRTWQFF. CDR3 sequence (DNA): TGCGCCAGCAGCTTGGGAGGGCGTACGTGGCAGTTCTTC.

This clonotype was seen a few times. V and J are TRBV5-1 and TRBJ1-5, with a weak D call TRBD1 (6 bases). Per the germline V gene, CDR1 is SGHRS and CDR2 is YFSETQ. Trimming pared 4 bases from V and 5 bases from J, leaving 13 bases between. The CDR3 loop spans 14 amino acids. CDR3 in amino acids: CASSRWGADQPQHF. DNA for the CDR3: TGCGCCAGCAGCCGGTGGGGGGCTGATCAGCCCCAGCATTTT.

The V gene is TRBV7-6, the J gene TRBJ2-4, with 10 nucleotides matching TRBD2. TRBJ2-7 explains the end of the DNA better; the J call may be wrong. Germline V CDR1 and CDR2: SGHVS, FNYEAQ. This CDR3 comprises 19 residues. This CDR3 is CASSLLTPTSSGSLAEQYF. CDR3 DNA: TGTGCCAGCAGCTTATTGACTCCGACATCTAGCGGGAGTCTTGCCGAGCAGTACTTC.

This clonotype was detected ten times or more. The gene calls are TRBV6-2 or TRBV6-3 and TRBJ2-1; 11 bases are shared with TRBD1. CDR1 MNHEY and CDR2 SVGEGT come from the germline V gene. The CDR3 covers 16 residues. Losses at the gene ends were 2 bases for V and 9 bases for J; bases not matched to a gene: 9. DNA for the CDR3: TGTGCCAGCAGTTACGTCGGACAGGGGGCGGTAGGTGAGCAGTTCTTC. This gives the protein CASSYVGQGAVGEQFF.

The chain uses TRBV2 and TRBJ2-7; tentatively, D is TRBD2 (6 bases). Trimming stripped 10 bases from V and 2 bases from J, with 12 bases between. CDR1 SNHLY and CDR2 FYNNEI come from the germline V gene. This CDR3 is built from 12 residues. The CDR3 DNA sequence: TGTGCCACCCTAGCGTCTACCTACGAGCAGTACTTC. As protein: CATLASTYEQYF.

This rearrangement joins TRBV20-1 to TRBJ2-1, with 14 bases fitting TRBD2. The CDR3 spans 19 residues. The germline V gene has CDR1 DFQATT and CDR2 SNEGSKA (reference sequence). With 0 bases clipped from V and 1 base from J, the junction kept 8 bases outside the gene matches. CDR3 nucleotide sequence: TGCAGTGCTAGAGATCCAGGGACTAGCGGGGGAGGGTCCTACAATGAGCAGTTCTTC. It yields the protein CSARDPGTSGGGSYNEQFF.